This T cell receptor beta chain is from a study of blood T cell repertoires in COVID-19. The method was immunoSEQ multiplex PCR; TCRdb's version includes in-frame clones alone and lacks a portion of them. The data hold about 150,000 clones, with approximately 87% observed a single time. Per germline, CDR1 SQVTM and CDR2 ANQGSEA. V dropped 4 bases and J dropped 2 bases, with 9 bases sitting between them. This CDR3 is built from 13 residues. The sequencing input was peripheral blood. This sequence joins TRBV29-1 and TRBJ1-5; no reliable D call. The receptor comes from an elderly man with acute or convalescent COVID-19. The CDR3 DNA reads as TGCAGCGTTGGAGACGGGGGCAATCAGCCCCAGCATTTT. Its protein product is CSVGDGGNQPQHF.